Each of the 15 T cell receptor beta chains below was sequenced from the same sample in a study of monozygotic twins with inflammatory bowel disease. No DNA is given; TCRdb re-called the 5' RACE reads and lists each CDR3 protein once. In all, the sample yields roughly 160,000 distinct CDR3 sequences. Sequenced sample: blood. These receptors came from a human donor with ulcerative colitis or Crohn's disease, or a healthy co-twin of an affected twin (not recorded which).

CDR3 loop: CSAPRCNQPQHF. V is TRBV20-1 and J is TRBJ1-5. Germline assignment: CDR1 DFQATT and CDR2 SNEGSKA (reference sequence). CDR3 size: 12 residues.

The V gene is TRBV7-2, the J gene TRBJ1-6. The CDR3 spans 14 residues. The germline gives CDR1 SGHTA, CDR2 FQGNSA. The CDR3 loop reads CASSSRRDNSPLHF. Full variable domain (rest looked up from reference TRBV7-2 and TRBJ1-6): GAGVSQSPSNKVTEKGKDVELRCDPISGHTALYWYRQSLGQGLEFLIYFQGNSAPDKSGLPSDRFSAERTGGSVSTLTIQRTQQEDSAVYLCASSSRRDNSPLHFGNGTRLTVT.

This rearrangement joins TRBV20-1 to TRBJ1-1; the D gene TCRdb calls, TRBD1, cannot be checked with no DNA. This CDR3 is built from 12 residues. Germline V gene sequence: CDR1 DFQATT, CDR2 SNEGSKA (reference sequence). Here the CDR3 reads CSAPGGTTEAFF.

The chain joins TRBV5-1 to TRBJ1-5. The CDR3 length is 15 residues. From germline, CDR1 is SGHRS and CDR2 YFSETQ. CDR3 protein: CASSLDTAEAQPQHF.

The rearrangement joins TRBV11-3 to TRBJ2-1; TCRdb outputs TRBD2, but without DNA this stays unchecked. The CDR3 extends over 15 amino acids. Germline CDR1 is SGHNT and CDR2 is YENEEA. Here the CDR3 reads CASSLNSGGANEQFF.

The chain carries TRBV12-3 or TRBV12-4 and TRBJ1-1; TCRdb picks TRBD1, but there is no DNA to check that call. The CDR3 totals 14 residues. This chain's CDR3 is CASSFRGGSTEAFF.

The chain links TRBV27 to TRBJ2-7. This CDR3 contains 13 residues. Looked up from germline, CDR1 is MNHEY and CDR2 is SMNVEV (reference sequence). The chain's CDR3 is CASSLSIGYEQYF.

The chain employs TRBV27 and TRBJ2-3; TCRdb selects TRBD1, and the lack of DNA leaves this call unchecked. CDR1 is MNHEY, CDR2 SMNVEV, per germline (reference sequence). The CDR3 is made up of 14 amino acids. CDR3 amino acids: CASSLRGKTDTQYF.

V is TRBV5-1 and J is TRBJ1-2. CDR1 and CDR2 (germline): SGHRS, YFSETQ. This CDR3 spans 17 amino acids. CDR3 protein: CASSLSTGNSANYGYTF.

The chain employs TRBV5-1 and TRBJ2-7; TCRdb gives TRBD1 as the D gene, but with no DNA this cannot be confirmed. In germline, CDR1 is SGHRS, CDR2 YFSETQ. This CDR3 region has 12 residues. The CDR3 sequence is CASSFTGDEQYF.

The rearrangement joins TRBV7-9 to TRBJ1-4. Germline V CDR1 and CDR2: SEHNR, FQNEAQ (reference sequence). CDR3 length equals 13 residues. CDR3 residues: CASSSSGREKLFF.

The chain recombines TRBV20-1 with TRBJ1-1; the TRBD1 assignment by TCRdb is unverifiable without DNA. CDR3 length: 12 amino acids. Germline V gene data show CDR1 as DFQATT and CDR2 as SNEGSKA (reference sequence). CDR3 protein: CSPGGMGTEAFF.

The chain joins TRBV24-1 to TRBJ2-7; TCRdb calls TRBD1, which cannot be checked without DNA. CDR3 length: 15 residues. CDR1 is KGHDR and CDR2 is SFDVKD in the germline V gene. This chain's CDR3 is CATSDSGTGPYVQYF.

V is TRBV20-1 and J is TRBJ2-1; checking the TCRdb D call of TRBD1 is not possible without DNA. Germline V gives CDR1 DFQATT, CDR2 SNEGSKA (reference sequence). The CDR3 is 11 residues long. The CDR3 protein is CSARDWTGYFF.

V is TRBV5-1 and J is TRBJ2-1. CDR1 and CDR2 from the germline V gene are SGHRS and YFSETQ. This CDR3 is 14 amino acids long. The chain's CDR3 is CASSMDSSYNEQFF.